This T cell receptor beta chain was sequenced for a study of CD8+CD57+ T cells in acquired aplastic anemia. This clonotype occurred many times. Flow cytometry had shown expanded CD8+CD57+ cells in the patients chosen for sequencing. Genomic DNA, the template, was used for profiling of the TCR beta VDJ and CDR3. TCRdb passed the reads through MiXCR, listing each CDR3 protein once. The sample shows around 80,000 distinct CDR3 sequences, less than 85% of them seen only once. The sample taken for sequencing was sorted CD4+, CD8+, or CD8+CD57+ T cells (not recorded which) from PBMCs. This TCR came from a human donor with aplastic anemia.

DNA for the CDR3: TGTGCCAGCAGTGAATCGTGGAGCAATCAGCCCCAGCATTTT. The encoded protein is CASSESWSNQPQHF. The V call is TRBV2, the J call TRBJ1-5; D remains ambiguous. Germline V gene sequence: CDR1 SNHLY, CDR2 FYNNEI. Trimming removed 2 bases at V and 1 base at J, with 6 bases between. This CDR3 contains 14 residues.